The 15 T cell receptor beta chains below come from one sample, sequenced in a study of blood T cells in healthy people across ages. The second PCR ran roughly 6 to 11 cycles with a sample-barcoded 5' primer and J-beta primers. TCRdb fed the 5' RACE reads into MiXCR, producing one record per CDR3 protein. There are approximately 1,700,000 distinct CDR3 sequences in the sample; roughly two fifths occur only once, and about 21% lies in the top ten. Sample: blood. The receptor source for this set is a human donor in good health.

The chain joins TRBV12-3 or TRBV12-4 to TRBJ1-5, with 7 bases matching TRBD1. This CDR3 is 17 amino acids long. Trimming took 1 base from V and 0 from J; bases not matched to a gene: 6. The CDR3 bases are TGTGCCAGCAGTTTAGGGACAGGAGTTTATAGCAATCAGCCCCAGCATTTT. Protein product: CASSLGTGVYSNQPQHF.

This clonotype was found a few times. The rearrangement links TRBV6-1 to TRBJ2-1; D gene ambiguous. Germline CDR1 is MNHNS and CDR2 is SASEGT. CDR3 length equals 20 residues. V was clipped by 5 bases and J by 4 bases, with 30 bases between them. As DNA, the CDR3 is TGTGCCAGCAGTAATTTTATCACGCCTCCTGAGGTCGACCATTACAATGAGCAGTTCTTC. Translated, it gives CASSNFITPPEVDHYNEQFF.

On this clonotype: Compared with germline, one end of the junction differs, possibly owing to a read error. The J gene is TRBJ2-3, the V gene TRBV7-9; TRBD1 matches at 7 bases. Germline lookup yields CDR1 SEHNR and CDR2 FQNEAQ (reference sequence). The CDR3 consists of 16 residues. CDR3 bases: TGTGACAGCAGCGGCCACCGGGACAGCCGCACAGATACGCAGTATTTT. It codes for CDSSGHRDSRTDTQYF.

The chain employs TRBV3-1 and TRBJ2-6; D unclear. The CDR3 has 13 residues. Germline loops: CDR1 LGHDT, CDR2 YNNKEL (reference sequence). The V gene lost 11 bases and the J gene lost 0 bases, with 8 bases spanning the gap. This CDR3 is CAGLGSGANVLTF. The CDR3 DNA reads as TGTGCCGGCCTGGGCTCTGGGGCCAACGTCCTGACTTTC.

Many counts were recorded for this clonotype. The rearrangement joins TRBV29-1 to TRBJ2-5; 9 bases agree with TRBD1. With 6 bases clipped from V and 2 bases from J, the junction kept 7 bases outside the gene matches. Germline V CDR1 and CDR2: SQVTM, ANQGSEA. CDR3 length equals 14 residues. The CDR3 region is CSVRDRVGQETQYF. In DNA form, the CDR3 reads TGCAGCGTCCGGGACAGGGTGGGACAAGAGACCCAGTACTTC. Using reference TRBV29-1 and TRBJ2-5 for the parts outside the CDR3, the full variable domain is SAVISQKPSRDICQRGTSLTIQCQVDSQVTMMFWYRQQPGQSLTLIATANQGSEATYESGFVIDKFPISRPNLTFSTLTVSNMSPEDSSIYLCSVRDRVGQETQYFGPGTRLLVL.

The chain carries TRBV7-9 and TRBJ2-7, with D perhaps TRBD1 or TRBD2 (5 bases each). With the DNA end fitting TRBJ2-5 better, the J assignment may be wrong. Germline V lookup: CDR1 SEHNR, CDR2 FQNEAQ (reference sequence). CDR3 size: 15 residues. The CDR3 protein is CASSQNRGRGETQYF. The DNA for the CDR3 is TGTGCCAGCAGCCAAAACCGGGGCCGTGGCGAGACCCAGTACTTC.

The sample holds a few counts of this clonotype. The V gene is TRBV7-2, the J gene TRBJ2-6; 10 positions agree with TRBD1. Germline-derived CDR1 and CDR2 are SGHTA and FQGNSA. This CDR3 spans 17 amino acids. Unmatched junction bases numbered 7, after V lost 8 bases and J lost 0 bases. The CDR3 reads CASPRQGANSGANVLTF. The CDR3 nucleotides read TGTGCCAGCCCGAGACAGGGGGCTAACTCTGGGGCCAACGTCCTGACTTTC.

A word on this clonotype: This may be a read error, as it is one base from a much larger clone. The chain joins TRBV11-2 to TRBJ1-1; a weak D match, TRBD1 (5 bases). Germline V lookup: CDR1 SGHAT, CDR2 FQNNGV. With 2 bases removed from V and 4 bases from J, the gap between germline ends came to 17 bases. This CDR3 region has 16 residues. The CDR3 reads CASSLTGRGAVTEAFF. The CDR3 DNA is TGTGCCAGCAGCTTAACGGGGAGAGGGGCGGTCACTGAAGCTTTCTTT.

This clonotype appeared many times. Here the CDR3 DNA reads TGCAGCGTTGTTGGCAGTACCTACGAGCAGTACTTC. It translates to CSVVGSTYEQYF. This chain joins TRBV29-1 and TRBJ2-7; D call uncertain. The CDR3 extends over 12 amino acids. Trimming cost V 4 bases and J 2 bases, with 9 bases left between them. Germline loops: CDR1 SQVTM, CDR2 ANQGSEA.

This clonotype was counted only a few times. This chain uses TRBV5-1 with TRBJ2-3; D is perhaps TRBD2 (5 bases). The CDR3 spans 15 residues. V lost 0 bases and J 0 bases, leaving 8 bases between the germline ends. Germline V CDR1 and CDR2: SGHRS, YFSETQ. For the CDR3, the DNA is TGCGCCAGCAGCTTGGCCGAGCGGAGCACAGATACGCAGTATTTT. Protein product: CASSLAERSTDTQYF.

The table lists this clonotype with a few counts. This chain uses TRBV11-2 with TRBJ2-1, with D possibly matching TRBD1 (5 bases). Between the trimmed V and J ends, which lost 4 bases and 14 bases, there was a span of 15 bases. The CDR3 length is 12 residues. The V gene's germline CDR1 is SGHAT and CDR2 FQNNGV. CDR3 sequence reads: CASSSETEGEFF. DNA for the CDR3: TGTGCCAGCAGCTCGGAGACAGAAGGAGAGTTCTTC.

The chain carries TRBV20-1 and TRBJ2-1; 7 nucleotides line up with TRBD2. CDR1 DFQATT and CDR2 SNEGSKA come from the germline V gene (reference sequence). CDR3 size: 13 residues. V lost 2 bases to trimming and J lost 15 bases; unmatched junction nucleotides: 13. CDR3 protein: CSARRAREVSTFF. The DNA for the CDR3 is TGCAGTGCTAGACGGGCTCGGGAGGTGAGCACGTTCTTC.

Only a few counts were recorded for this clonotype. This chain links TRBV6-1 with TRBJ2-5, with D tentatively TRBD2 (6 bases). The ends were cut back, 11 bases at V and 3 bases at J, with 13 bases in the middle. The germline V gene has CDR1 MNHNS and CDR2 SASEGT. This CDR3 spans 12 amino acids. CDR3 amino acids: CAGGEGEETQYF. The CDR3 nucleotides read TGTGCCGGAGGGGAAGGGGAAGAGACCCAGTACTTC.

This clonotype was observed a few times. This CDR3 reads CASSPAGRPNTEAFF. In DNA, the CDR3 is TGTGCCAGCAGCCCGGCCGGGAGACCGAACACTGAAGCTTTCTTT. V gene TRBV4-2 combines with J gene TRBJ1-1; D gene unclear. CDR1 is LGHNA, CDR2 YNFKEQ, per germline. The CDR3 has 15 amino acids. Trimming stripped 4 bases from V and 1 base from J, with 13 bases between.

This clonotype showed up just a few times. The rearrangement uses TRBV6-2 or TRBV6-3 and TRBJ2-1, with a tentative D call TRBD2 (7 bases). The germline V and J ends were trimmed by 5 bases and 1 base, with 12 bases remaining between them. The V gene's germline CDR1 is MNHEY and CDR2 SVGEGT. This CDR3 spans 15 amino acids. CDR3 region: CASSRGGQSYNEQFF. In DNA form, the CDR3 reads TGTGCCAGCAGTAGGGGGGGCCAATCCTACAATGAGCAGTTCTTC.